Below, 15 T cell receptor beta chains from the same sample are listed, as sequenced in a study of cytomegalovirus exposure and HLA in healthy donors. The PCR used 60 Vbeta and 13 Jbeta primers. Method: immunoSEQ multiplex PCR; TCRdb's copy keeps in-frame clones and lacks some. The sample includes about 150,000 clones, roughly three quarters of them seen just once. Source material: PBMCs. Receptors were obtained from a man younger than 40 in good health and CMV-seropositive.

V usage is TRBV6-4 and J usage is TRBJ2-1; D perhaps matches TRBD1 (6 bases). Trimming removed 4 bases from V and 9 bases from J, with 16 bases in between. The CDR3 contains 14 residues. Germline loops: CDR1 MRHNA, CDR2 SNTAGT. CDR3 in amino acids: CASSASQGPSEQFF. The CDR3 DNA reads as TGTGCCAGCAGTGCCTCACAGGGCCCGAGTGAGCAGTTCTTC.

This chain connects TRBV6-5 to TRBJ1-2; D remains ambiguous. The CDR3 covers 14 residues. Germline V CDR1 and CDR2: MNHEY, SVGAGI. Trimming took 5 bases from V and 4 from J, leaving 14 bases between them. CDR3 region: CASSPFAGFYGYTF. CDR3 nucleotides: TGTGCCAGCAGTCCCTTTGCAGGATTCTATGGCTACACCTTC.

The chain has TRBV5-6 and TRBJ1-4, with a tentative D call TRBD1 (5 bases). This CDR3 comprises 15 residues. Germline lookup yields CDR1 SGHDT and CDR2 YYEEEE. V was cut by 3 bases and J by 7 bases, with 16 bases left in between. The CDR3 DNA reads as TGTGCCAGCAGCTACCCCAAGCAGGGAATTGAAAAACTGTTTTTT. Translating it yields CASSYPKQGIEKLFF.

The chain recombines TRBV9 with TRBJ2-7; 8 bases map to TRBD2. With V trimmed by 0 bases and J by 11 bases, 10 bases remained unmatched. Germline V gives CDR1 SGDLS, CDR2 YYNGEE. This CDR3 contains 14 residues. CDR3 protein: CASSVEAGGGYKYF. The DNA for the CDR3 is TGTGCCAGCAGCGTAGAGGCGGGGGGAGGGTATAAGTACTTC.

CDR3 loop: CASSYSTQRTPYEQYF. As DNA, the CDR3 is TGTGCCAGCAGTTACTCGACCCAGCGGACCCCCTACGAGCAGTACTTC. This chain uses TRBV6-5 with TRBJ2-7; maybe TRBD2 (5 bases). The germline gives CDR1 MNHEY, CDR2 SVGAGI. Trimming took 0 bases from V and 2 from J, leaving 14 bases between them. The CDR3 is 16 residues long.

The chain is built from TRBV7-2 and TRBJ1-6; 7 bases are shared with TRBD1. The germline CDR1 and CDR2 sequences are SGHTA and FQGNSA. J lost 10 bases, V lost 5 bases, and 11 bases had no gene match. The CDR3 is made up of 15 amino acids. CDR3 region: CASSLQGTLGSPLHF. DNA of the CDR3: TGTGCCAGCAGCCTACAGGGGACGTTGGGATCACCCCTCCACTTT.

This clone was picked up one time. The CDR3 region is CASSRIRGGTGELFF. For the CDR3, the DNA is TGTGCCAGTAGTCGGATCAGGGGTGGCACCGGGGAGCTGTTTTTT. The genes are TRBV19 and TRBJ2-2; possibly TRBD1 for D (6 bases). Trimming pared 5 bases from V and 4 bases from J, leaving 14 bases between. The length of the CDR3 is 15 residues. Per the germline V gene, CDR1 is LNHDA and CDR2 is SQIVND (reference sequence).

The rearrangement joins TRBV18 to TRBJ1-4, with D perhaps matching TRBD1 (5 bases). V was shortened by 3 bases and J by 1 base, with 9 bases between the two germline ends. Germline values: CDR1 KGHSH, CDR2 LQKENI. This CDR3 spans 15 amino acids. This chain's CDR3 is CASSPPGGTNEKLFF. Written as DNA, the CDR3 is TGTGCCAGCTCACCCCCCGGGGGAACTAATGAAAAACTGTTTTTT.

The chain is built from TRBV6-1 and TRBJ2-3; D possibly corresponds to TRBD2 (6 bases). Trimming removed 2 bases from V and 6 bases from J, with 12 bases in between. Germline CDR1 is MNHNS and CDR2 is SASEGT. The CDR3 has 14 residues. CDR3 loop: CASSESGVRDTQYF. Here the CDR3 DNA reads TGTGCCAGCAGTGAATCGGGGGTCCGGGATACGCAGTATTTT.

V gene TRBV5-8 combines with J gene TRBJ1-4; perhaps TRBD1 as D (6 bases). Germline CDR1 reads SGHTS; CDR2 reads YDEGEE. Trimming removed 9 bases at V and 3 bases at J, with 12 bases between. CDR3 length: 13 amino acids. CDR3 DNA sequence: TGTGCCACCCCAAGACAGGCTAATGAAAAACTGTTTTTT. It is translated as CATPRQANEKLFF.

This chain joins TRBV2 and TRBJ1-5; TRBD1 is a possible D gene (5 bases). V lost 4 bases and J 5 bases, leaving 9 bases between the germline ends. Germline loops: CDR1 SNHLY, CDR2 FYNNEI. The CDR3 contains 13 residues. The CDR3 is CASSGQWDQPQHF. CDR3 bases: TGTGCCAGCAGTGGACAGTGGGATCAGCCCCAGCATTTT.

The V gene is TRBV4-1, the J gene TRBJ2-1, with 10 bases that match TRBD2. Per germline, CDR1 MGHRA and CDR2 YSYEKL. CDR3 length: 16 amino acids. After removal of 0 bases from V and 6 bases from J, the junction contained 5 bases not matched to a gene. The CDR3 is CASSQDQSGRANEQFF. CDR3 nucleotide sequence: TGCGCCAGCAGCCAAGATCAAAGCGGGAGGGCCAATGAGCAGTTCTTC.

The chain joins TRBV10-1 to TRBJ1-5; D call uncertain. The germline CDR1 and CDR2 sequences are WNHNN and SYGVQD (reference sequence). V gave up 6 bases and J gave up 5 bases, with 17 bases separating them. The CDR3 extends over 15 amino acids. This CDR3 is CASRGRLNRYQPQHF. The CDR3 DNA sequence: TGCGCCAGCAGGGGTAGACTAAACCGGTATCAGCCCCAGCATTTT.

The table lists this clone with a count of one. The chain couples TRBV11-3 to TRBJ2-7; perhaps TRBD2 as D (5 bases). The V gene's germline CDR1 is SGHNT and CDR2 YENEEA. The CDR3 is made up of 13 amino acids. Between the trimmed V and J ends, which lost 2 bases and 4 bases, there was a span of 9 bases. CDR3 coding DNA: TGTGCCAGCAGCTTATATTCGGGGTACGAGCAGTACTTC. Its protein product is CASSLYSGYEQYF.

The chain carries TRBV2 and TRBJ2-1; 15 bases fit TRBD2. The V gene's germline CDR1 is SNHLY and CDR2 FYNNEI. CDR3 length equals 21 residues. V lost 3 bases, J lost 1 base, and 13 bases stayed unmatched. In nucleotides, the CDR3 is TGTGCCAGCAGTGAGCCTAACTCTGGACTAGCGGGAGGGGGGTCCTACAATGAGCAGTTCTTC. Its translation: CASSEPNSGLAGGGSYNEQFF.